This T cell receptor beta chain was found in a study of T cells in Graves' hyperthyroidism and ophthalmopathy. Study overall: Specimen type is peripheral blood, collected at initial diagnosis prior to any treatment.

V lost 5 bases and J lost 5, with 15 bases in between. This CDR3 region has 14 residues. Looked up from germline, CDR1 is SGHTA and CDR2 is FQGNSA. Recently diagnosed hyperthyroidism of less than 2 months' duration affected patients aged 18 to 65. The sample holds many counts of this clonotype. Antigen unknown. Study-wide results and caveats: Within blood appeared most thyroid clonotypes that had expanded above 0.001. Prediction of ophthalmopathy progression came a median 6.5 months pre-onset.

TCR beta CDR3 regions were amplified from RNA. HTBI primers were the set used in a first-round RT-PCR of the TCR CDR3. TCRdb itself ran the multiplex PCR reads through MiXCR, one entry per CDR3 protein. This sample carries roughly 290,000 distinct CDR3 sequences, more than 10% of them seen once, and the ten largest clones take about 8%. Specimen: blood. This rearrangement joins TRBV7-2 to TRBJ2-5; D possibly corresponds to TRBD2 (5 bases). This receptor was obtained from a woman aged 25 to 39 with Graves' hyperthyroidism that later progressed to Graves' ophthalmopathy. This CDR3 is CASSQYRGVETQYF. DNA of the CDR3: TGTGCCAGCAGCCAGTACCGGGGAGTGGAGACCCAGTACTTC.